This T cell receptor beta chain was obtained from a study of CD8+CD57+ T cells in acquired aplastic anemia. Study-level background: Mean yield of DNA from sorted CD4+ and CD8+ cells was approximately 3 ug.

On this clonotype: The antigen is undetermined.

General observations from the study: CD8+ Simpson's diversity in patients was not significantly different from that in controls.

Genomic DNA templated the TCR beta VDJ and CDR3 profiling. TCRdb used MiXCR to reprocess the reads, holding one entry per CDR3 protein. Of about 140,000 distinct CDR3 sequences listed, around two fifths were seen once; the top ten hold 8% to 8.5%. The CDR3 has 11 amino acids. Germline V gene lookup returns CDR1 SGDLS and CDR2 YYNGEE. V was pared by 0 bases and J by 8 bases, with 3 bases between. Source material: sorted CD4+, CD8+, or CD8+CD57+ T cells (not recorded which) from PBMCs. The chain carries TRBV9 and TRBJ2-1, with D unclear. The sequence came from a human donor in good health, serving as a control. CDR3 in DNA: TGTGCCAGCAGCGTAGACTATGAGCAGTTCTTC. This gives the protein CASSVDYEQFF.